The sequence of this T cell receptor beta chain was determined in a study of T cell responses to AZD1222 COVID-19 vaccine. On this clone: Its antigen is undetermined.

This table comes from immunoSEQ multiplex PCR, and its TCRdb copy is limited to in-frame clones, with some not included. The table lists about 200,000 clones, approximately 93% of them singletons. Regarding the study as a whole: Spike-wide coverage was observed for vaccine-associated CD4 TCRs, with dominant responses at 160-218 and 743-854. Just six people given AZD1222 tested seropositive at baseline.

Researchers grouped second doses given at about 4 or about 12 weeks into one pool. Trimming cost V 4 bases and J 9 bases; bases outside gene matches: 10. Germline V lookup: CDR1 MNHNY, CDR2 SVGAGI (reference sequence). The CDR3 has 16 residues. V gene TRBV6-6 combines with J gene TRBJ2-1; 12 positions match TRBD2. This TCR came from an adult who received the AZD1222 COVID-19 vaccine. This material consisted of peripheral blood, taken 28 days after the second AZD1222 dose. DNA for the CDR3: TGTGCCAGCAGTTCCCTAGCGGGGGGGCCGGGAGGTGAGCAGTTCTTC. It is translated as CASSSLAGGPGGEQFF.